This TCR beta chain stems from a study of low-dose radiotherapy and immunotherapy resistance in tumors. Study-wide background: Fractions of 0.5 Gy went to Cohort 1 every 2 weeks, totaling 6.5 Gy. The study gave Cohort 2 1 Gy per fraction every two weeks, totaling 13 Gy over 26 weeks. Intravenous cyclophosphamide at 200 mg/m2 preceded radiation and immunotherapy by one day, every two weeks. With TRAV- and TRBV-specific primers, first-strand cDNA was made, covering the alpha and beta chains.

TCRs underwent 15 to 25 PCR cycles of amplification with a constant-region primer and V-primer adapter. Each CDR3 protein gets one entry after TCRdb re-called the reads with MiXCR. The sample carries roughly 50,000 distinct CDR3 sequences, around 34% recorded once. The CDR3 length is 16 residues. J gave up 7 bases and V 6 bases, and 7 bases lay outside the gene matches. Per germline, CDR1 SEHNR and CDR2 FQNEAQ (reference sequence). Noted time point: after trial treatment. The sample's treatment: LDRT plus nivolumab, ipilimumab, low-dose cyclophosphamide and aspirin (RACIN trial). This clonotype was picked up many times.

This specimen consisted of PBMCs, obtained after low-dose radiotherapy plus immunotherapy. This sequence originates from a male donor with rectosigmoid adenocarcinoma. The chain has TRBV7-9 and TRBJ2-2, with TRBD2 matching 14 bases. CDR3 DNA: TGTGCCAGCAGACCGACTAGCGGGAGGGCCGTCGGGGAGCTGTTTTTT. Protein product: CASRPTSGRAVGELFF.